The 21 T cell receptor beta chains below all came from one sample that was sequenced in a study of blood T cell repertoires in COVID-19. Sequenced by immunoSEQ multiplex PCR; TCRdb stores in-frame clones only, minus some. The sample comprises a few hundred thousand clones, roughly 90% of which are singletons, and 1.8% rests with the top ten. Sequenced: PBMCs or T cells enriched from blood (not recorded which). The receptors here all came from a woman aged 40 to 49 who had recovered from COVID-19.

The CDR3 loop reads CASSPPGRTEAFF. The CDR3 region has the DNA TGTGCCAGCTCACCACCGGGGCGAACTGAAGCTTTCTTT. The chain recombines TRBV18 with TRBJ1-1, with D perhaps matching TRBD1 (5 bases). Per the germline V gene, CDR1 is KGHSH and CDR2 is LQKENI. The CDR3 sequence is 13 residues long. V lost 0 bases and J 5 bases, leaving 7 bases between the germline ends.

The chain employs TRBV19 and TRBJ2-3; TRBD2 agrees at 14 bases. The germline V gene has CDR1 LNHDA and CDR2 SQIVND (reference sequence). This CDR3 has 16 residues. The V and J ends lost 11 bases and 4 bases, in that order; junction bases with no gene match: 11. CDR3 nucleotides: TGTGCCTCAAGACTAGCGGGAGGGCAAGTCCCAGATACGCAGTATTTT. Protein: CASRLAGGQVPDTQYF.

The chain uses TRBV27 and TRBJ1-3; D unresolved. There are 15 residues in the CDR3. Trimming pared 3 bases from V and 2 bases from J, leaving 11 bases between. The V gene's germline CDR1 is MNHEY and CDR2 SMNVEV (reference sequence). The CDR3 DNA reads TGTGCCAGCAGTTTTGTTGGAGGGACTGGAAACACCATATATTTT. This sequence encodes CASSFVGGTGNTIYF.

This clone was recorded only once. J is TRBJ1-2 and V is TRBV10-3; TRBD1 matches 7 bases. The ends lost 5 bases at V and 6 bases at J; junction bases unmatched: 6. Per the germline V gene, CDR1 is ENHRY and CDR2 is SYGVKD. The CDR3 runs 13 residues. CDR3 sequence reads: CAISYDGTDGYTF. CDR3 in DNA: TGTGCCATCAGTTACGACGGGACAGATGGCTACACCTTC.

This chain uses TRBV11-2 with TRBJ1-4; a possible D gene is TRBD1 (5 bases). Germline-derived CDR1 and CDR2 are SGHAT and FQNNGV. The CDR3 contains 13 residues. The V end lost 7 bases, the J end lost 4 bases, and 10 bases lay between the germline ends. CDR3 sequence reads: CASTRQLNEKLFF. As DNA, the CDR3 is TGTGCCAGCACGAGACAGCTTAATGAAAAACTGTTTTTT.

This chain connects TRBV19 to TRBJ2-7; TRBD1 matches at 9 bases. V shed 3 bases and J 1 base; nucleotides not matched to a gene: 7. The CDR3 has 16 amino acids. The germline V gene encodes CDR1 LNHDA and CDR2 SQIVND (reference sequence). The CDR3 spells CASSIMGQGGSYEQYF. The CDR3 DNA sequence: TGTGCCAGTAGTATTATGGGACAGGGAGGATCCTACGAGCAGTACTTC.

This clone was picked up one time. The V gene is TRBV18, the J gene TRBJ2-6; the D is unclear. V was clipped by 0 bases and J by 0 bases, with 6 bases between them. This CDR3 has 16 residues. CDR1 and CDR2 (germline): KGHSH, LQKENI. The CDR3 loop is CASSPPMSSGANVLTF. CDR3 DNA: TGTGCCAGCTCACCACCTATGAGCTCTGGGGCCAACGTCCTGACTTTC.

V and J are TRBV30 and TRBJ1-4; D may be TRBD1 (6 bases). V lost 2 bases, J lost 2 bases, and 12 bases lay in between. The CDR3 contains 15 residues. Germline V lookup: CDR1 GTSNPN, CDR2 SVGIG (reference sequence). As DNA, the CDR3 is TGTGCCTGGAGTTTAACAGGGCGGACTAATGAAAAACTGTTTTTT. Translated, it gives CAWSLTGRTNEKLFF.

The chain is built from TRBV6-5 and TRBJ2-7, with 7 bases lining up with TRBD1. V was pared by 3 bases and J by 0 bases, with 5 bases of the junction left unmatched. Germline CDR1 and CDR2: MNHEY and SVGAGI. There are 15 residues in the CDR3. As DNA, the CDR3 is TGTGCCAGCAGTTATTCCGGGACAGACTCCTACGAGCAGTACTTC. Encoded protein: CASSYSGTDSYEQYF.

The rearrangement joins TRBV10-1 to TRBJ2-1, with 8 nucleotides matching TRBD2. There are 16 residues in the CDR3. The V gene end was trimmed by 2 bases and the J gene end by 4 bases; junction bases not matched to a gene: 7. In germline, CDR1 is WNHNN, CDR2 SYGVQD (reference sequence). CDR3 in DNA: TGCGCCAGCAGTGAGGACGCTAGCGGGCCGTACAATGAGCAGTTCTTC. Translation gives CASSEDASGPYNEQFF.

The chain joins TRBV12-3 or TRBV12-4 to TRBJ1-5; D might be TRBD1 (5 bases). The CDR3 contains 13 residues. With 5 bases removed from V and 5 bases from J, the gap between germline ends came to 10 bases. Written as DNA, the CDR3 is TGTGCCAGCAGTCCCGACAGATATCAGCCCCAGCATTTT. Its translation: CASSPDRYQPQHF.

The CDR3 region has the DNA TGTGCCAGCGCTCAGGGGATAAGGACTGAAGCTTTCTTT. This encodes CASAQGIRTEAFF. This chain uses TRBV19 with TRBJ1-1, with a tentative D call TRBD1 (6 bases). The V end lost 9 bases, the J end lost 5 bases, and 16 bases lay between the germline ends. Germline V CDR1 and CDR2: LNHDA, SQIVND (reference sequence). CDR3 length: 13 residues.

V is TRBV14 and J is TRBJ2-7; maybe TRBD1 (6 bases). CDR1 SGHDN and CDR2 FVKESK come from the germline V gene. V lost 3 bases, J lost 0 bases, and 12 bases lay in between. This CDR3 region has 15 residues. The DNA for the CDR3 is TGTGCCAGCAGCCAGAGGGGGAGAAGCTCCTACGAGCAGTACTTC. Its protein product is CASSQRGRSSYEQYF. The whole variable domain, remainder taken from reference TRBV14 and TRBJ2-7, is EAGVTQFPSHSVIEKGQTVTLRCDPISGHDNLYWYRRVMGKEIKFLLHFVKESKQDESGMPNNRFLAERTGGTYSTLKVQPAELEDSGVYFCASSQRGRSSYEQYFGPGTRLTVT.

The chain carries TRBV29-1 and TRBJ2-7; D is unclear. Germline CDR1 is SQVTM and CDR2 is ANQGSEA. Trimming removed 2 bases from V and 0 bases from J, with 14 bases in between. This CDR3 is built from 15 residues. The chain's CDR3 is CSVETSAELSYEQYF. The CDR3 DNA reads as TGCAGCGTTGAAACGTCTGCGGAGCTCTCCTACGAGCAGTACTTC.

The rearrangement uses TRBV3-1 (or the pseudogene TRBV3-2) and TRBJ2-1, with 12 bases matching TRBD2. CDR1 is LGHDT, CDR2 YNNKEL, per germline (reference sequence). Trimming took 4 bases from V and 4 from J; bases not matched to a gene: 8. The CDR3 is 17 residues long. CDR3 sequence reads: CASSRVLAGGLYNEQFF. CDR3 bases: TGTGCCAGCAGCCGCGTACTAGCGGGAGGCCTATACAATGAGCAGTTCTTC.

This rearrangement joins TRBV7-6 to TRBJ1-1; 8 bases align to TRBD1. The germline V gene has CDR1 SGHVS and CDR2 FNYEAQ. The CDR3 loop spans 15 amino acids. Trimming removed 4 bases from V and 0 bases from J; junction bases left unmatched: 4. The CDR3 loop reads CASSSSQGVNTEAFF. The CDR3 coding sequence is TGTGCCAGCAGCTCATCACAGGGGGTGAACACTGAAGCTTTCTTT. The variable domain in full, with the rest retrieved from reference TRBV7-6 and TRBJ1-1, is GAGVSQSPRYKVTKRGQDVALRCDPISGHVSLYWYRQALGQGPEFLTYFNYEAQQDKSGLPNDRFSAERPEGSISTLTIQRTEQRDSAMYRCASSSSQGVNTEAFFGQGTRLTVV.

V usage is TRBV2 and J usage is TRBJ1-2, with 7 bases that match TRBD1. CDR3 length equals 13 residues. V shed 6 bases, J shed 5 bases, and the junction held 6 bases outside the gene matches. The germline CDR1 and CDR2 sequences are SNHLY and FYNNEI. Written as DNA, the CDR3 is TGTGCCAGCAGAGACGACAGGGCGTATGGCTACACCTTC. Translated, it gives CASRDDRAYGYTF.

The V call is TRBV7-2, the J call TRBJ2-3; D call uncertain. Looked up from germline, CDR1 is SGHTA and CDR2 is FQGNSA. Trimming shortened V by 4 bases and J by 1 base, and 9 bases separated the two germline ends. The CDR3 is 14 amino acids. The CDR3 sequence: CASSYRRGTDTQYF. The CDR3 DNA is TGTGCCAGCAGCTACCGCCGGGGCACAGATACGCAGTATTTT.

In regard to this clone: Other DNA sequences in the same sample also yield this CDR3. The rearrangement joins TRBV18 to TRBJ2-7, with a weak D call TRBD1 (5 bases). Germline loops: CDR1 KGHSH, CDR2 LQKENI. Trimming shortened V by 6 bases and J by 2 bases, and 14 bases separated the two germline ends. The CDR3 length is 14 residues. CDR3 sequence: CASSPRQGTYEQYF. The CDR3 DNA reads TGTGCCAGCTCTCCCCGGCAGGGAACCTACGAGCAGTACTTC.

The chain has TRBV11-3 and TRBJ1-1; D possibly corresponds to TRBD1 (6 bases). The CDR3 is made up of 16 amino acids. V dropped 5 bases and J dropped 0 bases, with 16 bases sitting between them. CDR1 and CDR2 from the germline V gene are SGHNT and YENEEA. In nucleotides, the CDR3 is TGTGCCAGCAGCCCGCGAGGGGGTATCTTGAACACTGAAGCTTTCTTT. Protein: CASSPRGGILNTEAFF.

The V call is TRBV5-4, the J call TRBJ2-5; 8 nucleotides match TRBD2. Germline V lookup: CDR1 SGHNT, CDR2 YYREEE (reference sequence). The CDR3 sequence is 14 residues long. V lost 4 bases to trimming and J lost 1 base; unmatched junction nucleotides: 3. The CDR3 region is CASSITSGQETQYF. CDR3 coding DNA: TGTGCCAGCAGCATTACTAGCGGCCAAGAGACCCAGTACTTC.